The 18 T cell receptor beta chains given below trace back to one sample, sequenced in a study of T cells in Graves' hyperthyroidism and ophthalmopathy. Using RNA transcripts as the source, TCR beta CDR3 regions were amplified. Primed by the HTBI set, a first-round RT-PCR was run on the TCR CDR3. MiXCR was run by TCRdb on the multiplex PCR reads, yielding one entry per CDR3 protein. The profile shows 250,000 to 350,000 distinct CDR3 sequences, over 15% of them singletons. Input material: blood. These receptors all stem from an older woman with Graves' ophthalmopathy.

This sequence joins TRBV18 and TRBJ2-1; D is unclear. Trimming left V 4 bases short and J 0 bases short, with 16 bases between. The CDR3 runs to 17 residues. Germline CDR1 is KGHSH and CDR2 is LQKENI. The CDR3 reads CASSRDSSTSSYNEQFF. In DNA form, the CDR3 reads TGTGCCAGCTCACGGGATAGCAGTACAAGCTCCTACAATGAGCAGTTCTTC.

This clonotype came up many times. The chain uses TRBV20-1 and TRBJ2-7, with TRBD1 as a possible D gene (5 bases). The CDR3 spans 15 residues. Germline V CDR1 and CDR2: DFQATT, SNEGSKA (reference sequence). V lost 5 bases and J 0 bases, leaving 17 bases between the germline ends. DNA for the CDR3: TGCAGTGCTGTCCCCTCTGGGGCCTACTCCTACGAGCAGTACTTC. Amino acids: CSAVPSGAYSYEQYF.

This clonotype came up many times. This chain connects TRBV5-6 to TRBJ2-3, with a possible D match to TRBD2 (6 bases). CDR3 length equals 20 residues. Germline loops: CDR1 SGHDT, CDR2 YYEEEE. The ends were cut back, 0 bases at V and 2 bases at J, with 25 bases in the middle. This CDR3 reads CASSLGVGGPREFYTDTQYF. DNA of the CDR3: TGTGCCAGCAGCTTGGGAGTGGGGGGACCCAGGGAATTTTACACAGATACGCAGTATTTT.

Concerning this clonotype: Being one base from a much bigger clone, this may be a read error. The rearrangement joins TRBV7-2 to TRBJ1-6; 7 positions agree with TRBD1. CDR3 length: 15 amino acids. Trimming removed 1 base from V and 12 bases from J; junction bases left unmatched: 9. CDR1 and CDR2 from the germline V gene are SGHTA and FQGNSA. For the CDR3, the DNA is TGTGCCAGCAGCTTAGGACAGGGAACCCCTTTACCCCTCCACTTT. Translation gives CASSLGQGTPLPLHF.

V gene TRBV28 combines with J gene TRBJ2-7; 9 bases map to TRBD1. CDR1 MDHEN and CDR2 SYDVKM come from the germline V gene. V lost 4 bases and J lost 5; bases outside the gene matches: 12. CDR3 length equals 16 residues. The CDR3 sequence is CASSYDRDRDVNEQYF. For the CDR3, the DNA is TGTGCCAGCAGTTACGACCGGGACAGGGACGTGAACGAGCAGTACTTC. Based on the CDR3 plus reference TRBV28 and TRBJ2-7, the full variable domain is DVKVTQSSRYLVKRTGEKVFLECVQDMDHENMFWYRQDPGLGLRLIYFSYDVKMKEKGDIPEGYSVSREKKERFSLILESASTNQTSMYLCASSYDRDRDVNEQYFGPGTRLTVT.

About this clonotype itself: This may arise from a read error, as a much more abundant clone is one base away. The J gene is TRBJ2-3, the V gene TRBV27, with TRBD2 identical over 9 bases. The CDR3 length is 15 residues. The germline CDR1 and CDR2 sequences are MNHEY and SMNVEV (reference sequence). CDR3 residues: CASSPLAGPTDTLYF. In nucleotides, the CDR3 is TGTGCCAGCAGTCCTCTAGCGGGGCCCACAGATACGCTGTATTTT.

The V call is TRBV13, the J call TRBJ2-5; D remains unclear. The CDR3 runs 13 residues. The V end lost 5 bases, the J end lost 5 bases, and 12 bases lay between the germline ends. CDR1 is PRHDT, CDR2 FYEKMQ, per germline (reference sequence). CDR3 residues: CASSPPPGETQYF. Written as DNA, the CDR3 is TGTGCCAGCAGCCCCCCCCCCGGGGAGACCCAGTACTTC.

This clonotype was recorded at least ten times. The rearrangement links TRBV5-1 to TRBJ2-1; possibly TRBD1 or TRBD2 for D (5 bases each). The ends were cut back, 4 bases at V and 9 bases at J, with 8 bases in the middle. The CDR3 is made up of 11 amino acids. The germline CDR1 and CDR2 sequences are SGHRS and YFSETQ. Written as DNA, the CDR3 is TGCGCCAGCAGCAGGGGAGCTGAGCAGTTCTTC. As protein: CASSRGAEQFF.

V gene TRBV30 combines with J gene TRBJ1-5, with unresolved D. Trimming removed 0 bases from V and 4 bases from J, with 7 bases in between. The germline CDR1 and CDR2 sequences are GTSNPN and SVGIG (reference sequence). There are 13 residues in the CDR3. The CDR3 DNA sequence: TGTGCCTGGAGTGTAAGTTGGAATCAGCCCCAGCATTTT. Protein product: CAWSVSWNQPQHF.

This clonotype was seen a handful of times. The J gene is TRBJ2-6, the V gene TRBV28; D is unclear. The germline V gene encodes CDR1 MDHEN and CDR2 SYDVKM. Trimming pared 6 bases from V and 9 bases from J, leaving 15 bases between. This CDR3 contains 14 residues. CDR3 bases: TGTGCCAGCAGCTACTCCAAGATCCACAACGTCCTGACTTTC. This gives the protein CASSYSKIHNVLTF.

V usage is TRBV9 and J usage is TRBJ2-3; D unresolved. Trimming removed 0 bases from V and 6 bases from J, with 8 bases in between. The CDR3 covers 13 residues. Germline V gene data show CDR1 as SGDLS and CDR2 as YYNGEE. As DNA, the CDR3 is TGTGCCAGCAGCGTAGCTACCGCGGATACGCAGTATTTT. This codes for CASSVATADTQYF.

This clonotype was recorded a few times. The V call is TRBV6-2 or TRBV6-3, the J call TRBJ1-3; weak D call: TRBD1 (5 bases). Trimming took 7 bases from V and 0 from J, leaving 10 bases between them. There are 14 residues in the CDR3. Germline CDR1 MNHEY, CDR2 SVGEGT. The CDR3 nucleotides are TGTGCCAGCAACCGACAGAGCTCTGGAAACACCATATATTTT. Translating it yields CASNRQSSGNTIYF.

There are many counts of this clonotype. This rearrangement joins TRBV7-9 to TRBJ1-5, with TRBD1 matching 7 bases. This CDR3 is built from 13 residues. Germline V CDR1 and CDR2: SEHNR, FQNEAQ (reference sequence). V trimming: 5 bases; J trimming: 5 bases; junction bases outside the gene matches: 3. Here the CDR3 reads CASSPRGDQPQHF. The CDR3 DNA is TGTGCCAGCAGCCCCAGGGGGGATCAGCCCCAGCATTTT.

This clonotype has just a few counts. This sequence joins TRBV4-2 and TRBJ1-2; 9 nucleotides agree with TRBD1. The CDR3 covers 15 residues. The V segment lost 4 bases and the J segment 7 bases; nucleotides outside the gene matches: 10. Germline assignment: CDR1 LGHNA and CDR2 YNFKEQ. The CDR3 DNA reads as TGTGCCAGCAGCCGAGGAGACCGGGACAGGGCTGGCTACACCTTC. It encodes CASSRGDRDRAGYTF.

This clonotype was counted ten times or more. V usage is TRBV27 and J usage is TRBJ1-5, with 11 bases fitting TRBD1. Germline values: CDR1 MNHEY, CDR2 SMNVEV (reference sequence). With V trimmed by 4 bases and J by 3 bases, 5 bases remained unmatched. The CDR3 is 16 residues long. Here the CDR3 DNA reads TGTGCCAGCAGTTCAAGGACAGGGGGCGTCAATCAGCCCCAGCATTTT. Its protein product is CASSSRTGGVNQPQHF.

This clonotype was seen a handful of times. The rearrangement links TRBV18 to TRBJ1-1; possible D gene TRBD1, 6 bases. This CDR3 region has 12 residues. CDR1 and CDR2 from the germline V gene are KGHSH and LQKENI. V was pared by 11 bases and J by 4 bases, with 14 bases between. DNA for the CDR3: TGTGCCTCACCCAGAGGGGGCACTGAAGCTTTCTTT. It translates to CASPRGGTEAFF. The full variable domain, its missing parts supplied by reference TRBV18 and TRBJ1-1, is NAGVMQNPRHLVRRRGQEARLRCSPMKGHSHVYWYRQLPEEGLKFMVYLQKENIIDESGMPKERFSAEFPKEGPSILRIQQVVRGDSAAYFCASPRGGTEAFFGQGTRLTVV.

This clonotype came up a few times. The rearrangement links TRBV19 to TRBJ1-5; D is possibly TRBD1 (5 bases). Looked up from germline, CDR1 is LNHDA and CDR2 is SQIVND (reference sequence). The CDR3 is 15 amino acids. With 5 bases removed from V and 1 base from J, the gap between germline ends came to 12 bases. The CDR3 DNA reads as TGTGCCAGTAGTCCGGAGGGGATGAGCAATCAGCCCCAGCATTTT. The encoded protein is CASSPEGMSNQPQHF.

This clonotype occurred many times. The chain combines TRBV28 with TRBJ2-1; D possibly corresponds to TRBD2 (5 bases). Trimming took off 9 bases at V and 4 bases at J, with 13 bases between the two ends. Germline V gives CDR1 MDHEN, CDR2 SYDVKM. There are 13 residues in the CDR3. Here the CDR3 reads CASSLQRYNEQFF. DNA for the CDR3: TGTGCCAGTTCTCTTCAGCGGTACAATGAGCAGTTCTTC. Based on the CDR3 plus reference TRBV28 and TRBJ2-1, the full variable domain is DVKVTQSSRYLVKRTGEKVFLECVQDMDHENMFWYRQDPGLGLRLIYFSYDVKMKEKGDIPEGYSVSREKKERFSLILESASTNQTSMYLCASSLQRYNEQFFGPGTRLTVL.